This T cell receptor beta chain is from a study of blood T cell repertoires in COVID-19. For the study at large: Spain, Italy and the United States supplied samples that represented acute and convalescent COVID-19. Nucleic acid was either cDNA or gDNA, and it came from T cells, B-cell-depleted T cells, or PBMCs.

V lost 1 base to trimming and J lost 0 bases; unmatched junction nucleotides: 9. This CDR3 is built from 18 residues. From germline, CDR1 is SGHAT and CDR2 FQNNGV. Original methodology: How many nucleated cells were present was estimated from reference gene primer amplification. The protocol was immunoSEQ multiplex PCR, while the TCRdb copy is restricted to in-frame clones and leaves out a portion. V and J calls and clone size are given by that table; D and trimming were obtained from the DNA. This table holds approximately 400,000 clones, 88% found once. Enrolled during active infection, Seattle patients were then followed longitudinally.

The clonotype originates from a woman in her forties or fifties with COVID-19, enrolled during active disease. This chain links TRBV11-2 with TRBJ2-3, with TRBD2 matching over 8 bases. The specimen sequenced was peripheral blood. The CDR3 here is CASSLVPSAGASTDTQYF. The CDR3 DNA follows: TGTGCCAGCAGCTTAGTCCCCTCAGCGGGGGCCAGCACAGATACGCAGTATTTT. Full variable domain (outside the CDR3, taken from reference TRBV11-2 and TRBJ2-3): EAGVAQSPRYKIIEKRQSVAFWCNPISGHATLYWYQQILGQGPKLLIQFQNNGVVDDSQLPKDRFSAERLKGVDSTLKIQPAKLEDSAVYLCASSLVPSAGASTDTQYFGPGTRLTVL.